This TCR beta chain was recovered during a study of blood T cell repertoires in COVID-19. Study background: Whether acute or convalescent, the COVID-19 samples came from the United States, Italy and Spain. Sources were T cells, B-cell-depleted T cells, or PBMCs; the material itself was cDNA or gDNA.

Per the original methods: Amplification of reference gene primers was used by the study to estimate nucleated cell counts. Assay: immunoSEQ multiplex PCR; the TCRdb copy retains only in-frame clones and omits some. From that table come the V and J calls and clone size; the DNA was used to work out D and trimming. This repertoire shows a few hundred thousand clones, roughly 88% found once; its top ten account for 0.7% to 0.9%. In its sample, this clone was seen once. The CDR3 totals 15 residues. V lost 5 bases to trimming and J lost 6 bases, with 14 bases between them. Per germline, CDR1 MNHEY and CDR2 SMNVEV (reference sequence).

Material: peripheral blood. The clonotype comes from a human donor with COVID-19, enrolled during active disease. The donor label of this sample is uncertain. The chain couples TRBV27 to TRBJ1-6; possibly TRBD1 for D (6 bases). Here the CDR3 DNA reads TGTGCCAGCAGTCCATGGACAGAAGCTAATTCACCCCTCCACTTT. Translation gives CASSPWTEANSPLHF.